Judged by abundance, the clone carrying this T cell receptor beta chain is medium-sized. Its matching antigen is unknown. Cyclophosphamide on days +3 and +4 followed busulfan-fludarabine conditioning and a marrow graft. Libraries were prepared by immunoSEQ multiplex PCR; TCRdb keeps only in-frame clonotypes and omits some of them. Altogether 6,000 to 8,000 clones were found in the sample, and no singletons occur. This specimen comes from a study of T cells after posttransplantation cyclophosphamide. V lost 0 bases and J 3 bases, leaving 8 bases between the germline ends. Germline CDR1 is MNHNY and CDR2 is SVGAGI (reference sequence). The CDR3 sequence is 14 residues long. General study findings and limits: Recipient CMV seropositivity and CMV reactivation strongly tracked TRB clonality.

This sequence originates from a male patient between 25 and 40 years old who received an allogeneic stem cell transplant from an unrelated donor, was CMV-positive, and had acute and chronic GVHD. Some T cells may be the graft donor's. The rearrangement links TRBV6-6 to TRBJ2-5; D gene unclear. Sequences were derived from PBMCs, sampled after an allogeneic stem cell transplant with post-transplant cyclophosphamide. This CDR3 is CASSYSWAKETQYF. DNA for the CDR3: TGTGCCAGCAGTTACTCCTGGGCCAAAGAGACCCAGTACTTC.